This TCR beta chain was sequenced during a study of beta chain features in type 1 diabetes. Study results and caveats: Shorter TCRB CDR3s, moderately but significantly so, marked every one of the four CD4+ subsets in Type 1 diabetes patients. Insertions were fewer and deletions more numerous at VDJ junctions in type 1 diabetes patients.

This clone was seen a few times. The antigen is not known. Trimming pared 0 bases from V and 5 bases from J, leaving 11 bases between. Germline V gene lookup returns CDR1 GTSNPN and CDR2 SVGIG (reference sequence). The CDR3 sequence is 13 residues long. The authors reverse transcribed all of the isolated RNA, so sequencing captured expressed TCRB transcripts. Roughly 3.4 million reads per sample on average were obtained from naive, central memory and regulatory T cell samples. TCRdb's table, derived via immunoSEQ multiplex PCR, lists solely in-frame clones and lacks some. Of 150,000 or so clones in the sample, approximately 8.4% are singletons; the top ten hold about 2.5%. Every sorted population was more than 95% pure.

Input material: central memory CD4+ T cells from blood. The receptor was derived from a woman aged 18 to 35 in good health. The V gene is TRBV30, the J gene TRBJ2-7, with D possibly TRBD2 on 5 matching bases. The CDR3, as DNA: TGTGCCTGGAGTGTTGGAGGAGCCCACGAGCAGTACTTC. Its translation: CAWSVGGAHEQYF.